Detailed here is one T cell receptor (beta chain). Antigen unknown. It may be a read error: a sequence one base away is much more abundant. This entry comes from a study of human T cells and chemical hapten exposure. MiXCR was run by TCRdb on the RACE reads, yielding one entry per CDR3 protein. This table holds about 54,000 distinct CDR3 sequences, less than 10% found once. CDR3 length: 14 amino acids. The sample's time point: patch test 2, 6 weeks after DPC sensitization. Treatment indicated: therapeutic diphenylcyclopropenone sensitization with weekly scalp DPC. Study results and limitations: Healthy individuals' immune responses may differ from those of donors, who had alopecia.

The genes are TRBV12-3 or TRBV12-4 and TRBJ2-2; a possible D gene is TRBD2 (5 bases). The receptor was isolated from a woman aged 50 to 60 with alopecia areata. Some clones in this sample may be carry-over from other donors' samples. The input for sequencing was whole blood, taken in connection with sensitization to the hapten diphenylcyclopropenone (DPC). CDR3 residues: CTSSPSGNTGELFF. CDR3 bases: TGTACCAGCAGCCCAAGCGGGAACACCGGGGAGCTGTTTTTT.